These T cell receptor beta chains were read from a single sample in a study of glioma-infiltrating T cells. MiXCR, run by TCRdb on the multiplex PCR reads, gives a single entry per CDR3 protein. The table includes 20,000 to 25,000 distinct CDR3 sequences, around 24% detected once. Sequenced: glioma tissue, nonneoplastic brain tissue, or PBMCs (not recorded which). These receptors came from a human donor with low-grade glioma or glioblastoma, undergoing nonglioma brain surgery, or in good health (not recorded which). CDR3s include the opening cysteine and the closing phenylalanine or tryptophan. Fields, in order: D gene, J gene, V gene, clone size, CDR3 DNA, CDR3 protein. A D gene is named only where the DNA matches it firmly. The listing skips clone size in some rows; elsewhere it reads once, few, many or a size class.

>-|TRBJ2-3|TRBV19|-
TGTGCCAGTAGTTCATCCAGGGGAGATACGCAGTATTTT
CASSSSRGDTQYF
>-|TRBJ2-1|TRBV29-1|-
TGCAGCGTCCTCCGGGACACGATCTACAATGAGCAGTTCTTC
CSVLRDTIYNEQFF
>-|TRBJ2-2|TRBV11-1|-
TGTGCCAGCGGCTTCAGGGGTTCCGGGGAGCTGTTTTTT
CASGFRGSGELFF
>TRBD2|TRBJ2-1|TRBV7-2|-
TGTGCCAGCAGCTCGGGACTAGCGGGGGCCCCCTACAATGAGCAGTTCTTC
CASSSGLAGAPYNEQFF
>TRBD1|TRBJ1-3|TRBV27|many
TGTGCCAGCAGTCCCAGGGGACAGGGGAATATAGGAAACACCATATATTTT
CASSPRGQGNIGNTIYF
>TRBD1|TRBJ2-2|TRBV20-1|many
TGCAGTGCCGGGACAGACAACACCGGGGAGCTGTTTTTT
CSAGTDNTGELFF
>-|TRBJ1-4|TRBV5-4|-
TGTGCCAGCAGCTTGGCGAGGGCTGAAAAACTGTTTTTT
CASSLARAEKLFF
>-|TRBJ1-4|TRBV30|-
TGTGCCTGGAGAAACAGGAACGGTGAAAAACTGTTTTTT
CAWRNRNGEKLFF
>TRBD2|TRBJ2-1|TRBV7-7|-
TGTGCTAGCAGCTTGGGGCCGGGAGGGCGAGAGCAGTTCTTC
CASSLGPGGREQFF
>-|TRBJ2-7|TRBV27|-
TGTGCCATCAATCGGACTATCGGTAACTACGAGCAGTACTTC
CAINRTIGNYEQYF
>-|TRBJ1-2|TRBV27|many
TGTGCCAGCAGGAGGGAAGTCGGCTATGGCTACACCTTC
CASRREVGYGYTF
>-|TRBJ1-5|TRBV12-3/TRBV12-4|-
TGTGCCAGCAGTTTTGGCACTTCGCTTCAGCCCAAGCATTTT
CASSFGTSLQPKHF
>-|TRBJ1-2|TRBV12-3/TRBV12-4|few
TGTGCCAGCAGACAGTTCATGGGAGCGGATGGCTACACCTTC
CASRQFMGADGYTF
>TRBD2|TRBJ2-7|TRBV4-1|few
TGCGCCAGCAGCCCCGGACTAGCGGCCTCCTACGAGCAGTACTTC
CASSPGLAASYEQYF
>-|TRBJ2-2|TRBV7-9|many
TGTGCCAGCAGTGCGGGGACGAACACCGGGGAGCTGTTTTTT
CASSAGTNTGELFF
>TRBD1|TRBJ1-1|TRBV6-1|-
TGTGCCAGCAGTGCCTTAGGGGGCAAAGCTTTCTTT
CASSALGGKAFF
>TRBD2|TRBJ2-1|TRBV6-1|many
TGTGCCAGCAGTGAAGCCCAGCGGGGGGGTCGGAATGAGCAGTTCTTC
CASSEAQRGGRNEQFF
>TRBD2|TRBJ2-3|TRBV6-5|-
TGTGCCAGCAGTGAAGCTGGACTAGCGGGGGGGCCAGATACGCAGTATTTT
CASSEAGLAGGPDTQYF
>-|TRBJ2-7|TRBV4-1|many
TGCGCCAGCAGCCAAGATAGAACGTGGGACGAGCAGTACTTC
CASSQDRTWDEQYF
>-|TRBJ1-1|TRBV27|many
TGTGCCAGCAGTAACTACCTGCTACGACAGGACACTGAAGCTTTCTTT
CASSNYLLRQDTEAFF
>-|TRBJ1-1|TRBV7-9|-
TGTGCCAGCAGCCCCAGCAGGAACGCTGAAGCTTTCTTT
CASSPSRNAEAFF
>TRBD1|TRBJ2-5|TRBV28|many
TGTGCCGCCCGGACAGGGTACAACCAAGAGACCCAGTACTTC
CAARTGYNQETQYF
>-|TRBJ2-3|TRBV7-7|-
TGTGCTAGCAGCTTTTCCCCTAGCACAGATACGCAGTATTTT
CASSFSPSTDTQYF
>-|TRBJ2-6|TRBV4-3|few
TGCGCCAGCAGCCGGAGGGACAGCACTCTGGGCTCTGGGGCCAACGTCCTGACTTTC
CASSRRDSTLGSGANVLTF
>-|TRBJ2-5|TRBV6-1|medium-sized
TGTGCCAGCAGCTCCGGGACATTCCATTCGACCCAGTACTTC
CASSSGTFHSTQYF
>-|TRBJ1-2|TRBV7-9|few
TGTGCCAGCAGCTTATATCCGGGTAACTATGGCTACACCTTC
CASSLYPGNYGYTF
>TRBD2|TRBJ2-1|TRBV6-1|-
TGTGCTAGCAGTGTTCCGGGACTAACAGACAATGAGCAGTTCTTC
CASSVPGLTDNEQFF
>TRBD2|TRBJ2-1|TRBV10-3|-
TGTGCCATCAATAGCGGGGTCGGGGAGCAGTTCTTC
CAINSGVGEQFF
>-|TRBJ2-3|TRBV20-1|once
TGCAGTGCTCCTCCAAGCAGGGGAGATCTCACAGATACGCAGTATTTT
CSAPPSRGDLTDTQYF
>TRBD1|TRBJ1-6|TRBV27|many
TGTGCCAGCAGACCCGGGACAGCCCTTTTGCCCCTCCACTTT
CASRPGTALLPLHF
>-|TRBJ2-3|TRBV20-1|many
TGCAGTGCTAGAGATACAGGCTTTCTCCGCGGCACAGATACGCAGTATTTT
CSARDTGFLRGTDTQYF
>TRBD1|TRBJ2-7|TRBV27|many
TGTGCCAGCAGTGCAAATACAGGGGACGAGCAGTACTTC
CASSANTGDEQYF
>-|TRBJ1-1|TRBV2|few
TGTGCCAGCACCCCCGGGAGACACGGGGACACTGAAGCTTTCTTT
CASTPGRHGDTEAFF
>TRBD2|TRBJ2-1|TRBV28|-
TGTGCCAGCAGTTTTGGAACTAGCGGGGGGAGGAATGAGCAGTTCTTC
CASSFGTSGGRNEQFF
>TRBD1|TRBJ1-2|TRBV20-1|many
TGCAGTGCTGAGGGGACAGGTCCGACTTCTAACTATGGCTACACCTTC
CSAEGTGPTSNYGYTF
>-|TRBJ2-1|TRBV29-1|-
TGCAGCGTTGAATCTAGATCGGGGAACAATGAGCAGTTCTTC
CSVESRSGNNEQFF
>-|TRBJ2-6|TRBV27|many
TGTGCCAGCAGCGCAGGGACTGGGGCCAACGTCCTGACTTTC
CASSAGTGANVLTF
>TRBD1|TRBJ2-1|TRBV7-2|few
TGTGCCAGCAGCTGGGGACAGGGGGGTTATGAGCAGTTCTTC
CASSWGQGGYEQFF
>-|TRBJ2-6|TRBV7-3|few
TGTGCCAGCAGCTTAAGGCTGGGGACTGGGGCCAACGTCCTGACTTTC
CASSLRLGTGANVLTF
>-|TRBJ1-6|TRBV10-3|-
TGTGCCATCAGCCCCGGTACATCTTCACCCCTCCACTTT
CAISPGTSSPLHF
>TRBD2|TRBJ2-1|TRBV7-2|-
TGTGCCAGCAGCTTAGCGCTAAGCGGGGGGGCCTATGAGCAGTTCTTC
CASSLALSGGAYEQFF
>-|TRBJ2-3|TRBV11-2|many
TGTGCCAGCAGCTTATCCCAGAGAGATACGCAGTATTTT
CASSLSQRDTQYF
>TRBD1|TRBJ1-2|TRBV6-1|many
TGTGCCACCGCACCGGGACAGGGGTATGGCTACACCTTC
CATAPGQGYGYTF
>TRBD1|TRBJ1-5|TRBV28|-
TGTGCCAGCACCCCTGGAGCCGGGGGGGGCAGGGGGCAGCCCCAGCATTTT
CASTPGAGGGRGQPQHF
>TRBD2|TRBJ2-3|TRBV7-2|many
TGTGCCAGCAGTTCTCAAGGCGGGGGGCCCACAGATACGCAGTATTTT
CASSSQGGGPTDTQYF
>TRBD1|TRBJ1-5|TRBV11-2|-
TGTGCCAGCAGCTCAGGGGGCGGTCAGCCCCAGCATTTT
CASSSGGGQPQHF
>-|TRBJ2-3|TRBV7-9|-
TGTGCCAGCAGTTTGGTACAGACGAACACAGATACGCAGTATTTT
CASSLVQTNTDTQYF
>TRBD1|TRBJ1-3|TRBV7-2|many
TGTGCCAGCAGCGTACAGGGGGTTGGAAACACCATATATTTT
CASSVQGVGNTIYF
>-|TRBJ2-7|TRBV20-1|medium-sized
TGCAGTGCTCCAAAGGACGGGGCCTACGAGCAGTACTTC
CSAPKDGAYEQYF
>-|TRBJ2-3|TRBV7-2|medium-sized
TGTGCCAGCAGCTCTCAGACTCTTAGCACAGATACGCAGTATTTT
CASSSQTLSTDTQYF
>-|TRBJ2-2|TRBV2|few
TGTGCCAGCAGTGAACCGTTTTCCGGGGAGCTGTTTTTT
CASSEPFSGELFF
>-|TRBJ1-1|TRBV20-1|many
TGCAGTGCTAGAGGTTTGCCCTTAGAAGCTTTCTTT
CSARGLPLEAFF
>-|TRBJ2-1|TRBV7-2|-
TGTGCCCGCAGCTTTAGTATCCCCTACAATGAGCAGTTCTTC
CARSFSIPYNEQFF
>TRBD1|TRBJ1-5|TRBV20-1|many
TGCAGTGCTATCGGACAGGGGGGAGTCCCCAATCAGCCCCAGCATTTT
CSAIGQGGVPNQPQHF
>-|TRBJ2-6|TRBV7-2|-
TGTGCCAGCAGCTTGTCGGGGGCTGGGGCCAACGTCCTGACTTTC
CASSLSGAGANVLTF
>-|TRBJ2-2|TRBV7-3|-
TGTGCCAGCAGCCCCAGAACAGGGTTTACCGGGGAGCTGTTTTTT
CASSPRTGFTGELFF
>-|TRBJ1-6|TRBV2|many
TGTGCCACCATTCTGCGGTGGGTTACTACACCCCTCCACTTT
CATILRWVTTPLHF